This TCR beta chain was sequenced during a study of blood T cell repertoires in COVID-19. Study details: Sources were T cells, B-cell-depleted T cells, or PBMCs; the material itself was cDNA or gDNA.

Sequencing used immunoSEQ multiplex PCR; TCRdb keeps in-frame clones, though not all of them. The table lists about 230,000 clones, around four fifths of them singletons, with more than 25% in the top ten. Germline V lookup: CDR1 MNHNS, CDR2 SASEGT. The CDR3 totals 14 residues. The V and J ends lost 1 base and 8 bases, in that order; junction bases with no gene match: 5. This chain connects TRBV6-1 to TRBJ1-3, with 7 positions matching TRBD1. Sequencing used peripheral blood. This TCR was sampled from a man aged 35 to 55 with acute or convalescent COVID-19. CDR3 nucleotides: TGTGCCAGCAGTGAAGGAGGGGGCCCGGACACCATATATTTT. It translates to CASSEGGGPDTIYF.